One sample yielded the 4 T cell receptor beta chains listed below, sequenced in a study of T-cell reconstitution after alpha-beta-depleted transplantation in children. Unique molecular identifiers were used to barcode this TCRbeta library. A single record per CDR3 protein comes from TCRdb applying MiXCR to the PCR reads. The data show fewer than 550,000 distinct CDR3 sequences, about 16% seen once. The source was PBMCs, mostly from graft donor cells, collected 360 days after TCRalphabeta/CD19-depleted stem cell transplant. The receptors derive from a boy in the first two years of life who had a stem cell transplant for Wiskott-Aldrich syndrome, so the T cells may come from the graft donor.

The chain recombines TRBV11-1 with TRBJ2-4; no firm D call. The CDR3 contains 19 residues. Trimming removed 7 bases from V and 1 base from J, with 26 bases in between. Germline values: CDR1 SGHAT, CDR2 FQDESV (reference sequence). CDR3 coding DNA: TGTGCCAGCAACCCCATTGGGCCGGTCAACTGGATGGCCAAAAACATTCAGTACTTC. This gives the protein CASNPIGPVNWMAKNIQYF.

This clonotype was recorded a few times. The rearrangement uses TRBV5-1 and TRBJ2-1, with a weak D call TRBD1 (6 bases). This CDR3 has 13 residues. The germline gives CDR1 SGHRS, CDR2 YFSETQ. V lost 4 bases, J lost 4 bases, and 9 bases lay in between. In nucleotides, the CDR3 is TGCGCCAGCAGCGTAGACAGGTACAATGAGCAGTTCTTC. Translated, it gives CASSVDRYNEQFF.

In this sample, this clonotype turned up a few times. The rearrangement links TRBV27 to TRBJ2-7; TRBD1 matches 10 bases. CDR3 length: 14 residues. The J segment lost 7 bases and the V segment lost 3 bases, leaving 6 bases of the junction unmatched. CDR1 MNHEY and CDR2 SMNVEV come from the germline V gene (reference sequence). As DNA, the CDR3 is TGTGCCAGCAGTTTGTGGACAGGGGGGAGTGAGCAGTACTTC. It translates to CASSLWTGGSEQYF.

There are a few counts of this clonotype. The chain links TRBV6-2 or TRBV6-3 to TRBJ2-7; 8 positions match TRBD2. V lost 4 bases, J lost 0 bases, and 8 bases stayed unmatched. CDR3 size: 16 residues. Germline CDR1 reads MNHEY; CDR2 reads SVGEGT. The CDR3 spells CASSLTSGLVSYEQYF. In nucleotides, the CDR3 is TGTGCCAGCAGTTTAACATCGGGACTAGTCTCCTACGAGCAGTACTTC.